Shown below are 11 T cell receptor beta chains from a single sample sequenced in a study of CD8+ T cells in alopecia areata (dated by TCRdb to the late 2010s). This specimen's time point label, per the study, means: around 4 weeks on oral tofacitinib. Read against the paper, the sample's treatment or condition label means: oral pan-JAK inhibitor, 5-10 mg twice daily. Library prep was done by the immunoSEQ multiplex PCR assay. For TCR sequencing, RNA was extracted from every sample and reverse transcribed into cDNA to serve as template. As stored in TCRdb, this immuneACCESS dataset retains in-frame rearrangements with V and J assigned. A fraction of the clones does not appear; measured against another copy, unresolved V genes explain less than half of the discrepancy, and the remainder lacks a known reason. A total of approximately 120,000 clones appear in this sample, approximately 57% of them only once. Around 6% of the sample goes to the ten largest clones.

The specimen was CD4+ T cells sorted from blood, collected at week 4, from a patient treated with tofacitinib. All receptors derive from a human donor with alopecia areata.

This clone appeared a few times. J is TRBJ2-1 and V is TRBV2, with 10 bases that match TRBD2. CDR1 SNHLY and CDR2 FYNNEI come from the germline V gene. The trim removed 8 bases at V and 2 bases at J, leaving 6 bases unmatched. This CDR3 has 15 residues. The CDR3 region is CASRSTSGAYNEQFF. The DNA of the CDR3 is TGTGCCAGCCGCAGCACTAGCGGGGCCTACAATGAGCAGTTCTTC.

This clone was seen a few times. This CDR3 is CASIRSVTNTEAFF. The CDR3 nucleotides are TGTGCCAGCATTAGGTCAGTTACTAACACTGAAGCTTTCTTT. The chain uses TRBV2 and TRBJ1-1; D gene unclear. Germline-derived CDR1 and CDR2 are SNHLY and FYNNEI. V was pared by 7 bases and J by 2 bases, with 14 bases between. CDR3 length: 14 amino acids.

The chain links TRBV5-1 to TRBJ2-7; TRBD2 might be the D (5 bases). The V gene lost 0 bases and the J gene lost 5 bases, with 15 bases spanning the gap. CDR1 is SGHRS, CDR2 YFSETQ, per germline. The CDR3 consists of 15 residues. This CDR3 reads CASSLEYTLGNEQYF. The CDR3 DNA reads TGCGCCAGCAGCTTGGAGTACACGCTCGGGAACGAGCAGTACTTC.

The V call is TRBV29-1, the J call TRBJ2-7; TRBD1 might be the D (5 bases). V lost 4 bases to trimming and J lost 0 bases, with 10 bases between them. Germline CDR1 SQVTM, CDR2 ANQGSEA. The CDR3 extends over 13 amino acids. This CDR3 is CSVVVRDSYEQYF. The DNA of the CDR3 is TGCAGCGTTGTAGTCAGGGACTCCTACGAGCAGTACTTC.

This chain links TRBV28 with TRBJ2-1, with TRBD2 identical over 10 bases. CDR1 is MDHEN, CDR2 SYDVKM, per germline. Unmatched junction bases numbered 3, after V lost 5 bases and J lost 5 bases. This CDR3 contains 14 residues. The CDR3 reads CASSRLAGNNEQFF. In DNA, the CDR3 is TGTGCCAGCAGTAGACTAGCGGGCAACAATGAGCAGTTCTTC.

This clone appeared a few times. This chain links TRBV15 with TRBJ2-2; perhaps TRBD1 as D (5 bases). Trimming stripped 0 bases from V and 4 bases from J, with 9 bases between. CDR1 and CDR2 (germline): LNHNV, YYDKDF (reference sequence). CDR3 size: 15 residues. The CDR3 is CATSREQAVTGELFF. CDR3 in DNA: TGTGCCACCAGCAGAGAACAGGCGGTCACCGGGGAGCTGTTTTTT. Complete variable domain (other parts from reference TRBV15 and TRBJ2-2): DAMVIQNPRYQVTQFGKPVTLSCSQTLNHNVMYWYQQKSSQAPKLLFHYYDKDFNNEADTPDNFQSRRPNTSFCFLDIRSPGLGDTAMYLCATSREQAVTGELFFGEGSRLTVL.

The chain is built from TRBV10-3 and TRBJ2-6; no reliable D call. Germline V gene lookup returns CDR1 ENHRY and CDR2 SYGVKD. The CDR3 totals 17 residues. V was shortened by 2 bases and J by 2 bases, with 13 bases between the two germline ends. CDR3 nucleotides: TGTGCCATCAGTGAGACACATCTCACGCCTGGGGCCAACGTCCTGACTTTC. Amino acid sequence: CAISETHLTPGANVLTF.

DNA of the CDR3: TGTGCCACCAGCAGAGGCGGGACAGGGGGCTATGGCTACACCTTC. Its protein is CATSRGGTGGYGYTF. The V call is TRBV15, the J call TRBJ1-2, with 11 bases that match TRBD1. This CDR3 has 15 residues. In germline, CDR1 is LNHNV, CDR2 YYDKDF (reference sequence). The ends lost 1 base at V and 4 bases at J; junction bases unmatched: 2.

This clone showed up just once. This chain uses TRBV7-9 with TRBJ2-7, with a possible D match to TRBD2 (5 bases). The V gene's germline CDR1 is SEHNR and CDR2 FQNEAQ (reference sequence). V was cut by 8 bases and J by 0 bases, with 17 bases left in between. CDR3 length: 15 amino acids. In nucleotides, the CDR3 is TGTGCCAGCGCAAACCCTGGGGAGAGCTCCTACGAGCAGTACTTC. It codes for CASANPGESSYEQYF.

CDR3 nucleotide sequence: TGTGCCTGGGGACCCCCCCCGCCGGGCTTGAGGTGGAACACTGAAGCTTTCTTT. Residues: CAWGPPPPGLRWNTEAFF. The V and J genes are TRBV30 and TRBJ1-1; D remains unclear. The germline V gene has CDR1 GTSNPN and CDR2 SVGIG (reference sequence). The CDR3 covers 18 residues. Trimming took off 5 bases at V and 1 base at J, with 26 bases between the two ends.

This sequence joins TRBV29-1 and TRBJ1-2; 8 positions match TRBD1. From germline, CDR1 is SQVTM and CDR2 ANQGSEA. The CDR3 runs 13 residues. V gave up 4 bases and J gave up 6 bases; unmatched junction bases: 7. CDR3 DNA: TGCAGCGTTGGAAAACAGGGGGATGATGGCTACACCTTC. Translated: CSVGKQGDDGYTF.